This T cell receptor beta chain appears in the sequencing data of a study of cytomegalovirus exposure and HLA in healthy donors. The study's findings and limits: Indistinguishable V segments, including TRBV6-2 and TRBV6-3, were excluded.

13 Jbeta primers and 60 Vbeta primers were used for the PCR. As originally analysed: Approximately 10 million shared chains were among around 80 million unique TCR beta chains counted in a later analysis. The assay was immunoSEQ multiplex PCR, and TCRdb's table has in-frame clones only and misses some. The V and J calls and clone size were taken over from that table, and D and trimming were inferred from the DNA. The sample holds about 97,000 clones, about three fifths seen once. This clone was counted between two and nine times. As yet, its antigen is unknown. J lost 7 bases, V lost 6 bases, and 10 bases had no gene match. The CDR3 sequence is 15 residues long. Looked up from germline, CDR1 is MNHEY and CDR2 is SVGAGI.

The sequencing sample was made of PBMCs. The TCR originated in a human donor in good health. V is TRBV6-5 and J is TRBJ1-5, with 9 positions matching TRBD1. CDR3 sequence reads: CASRNQQGAGQPQHF. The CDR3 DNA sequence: TGTGCCAGCAGGAACCAACAGGGGGCGGGCCAGCCCCAGCATTTT.